This note documents a single TCR beta chain sequence. Its specificity is unknown. The PCR used 52 TRBV and 13 TRBJ primers. Using immunoSEQ multiplex PCR, the repertoire was profiled, and TCRdb retains in-frame clones only, with some absent. Found here are around 16,000 clones, roughly 84% of them singletons; the top ten hold about 8%. The entry originates in a study of regulatory T cells. Points from the study as a whole: Skewed V and J usage and few unique V-J pairs marked patient repertoires, most in Tregs. In CD3G-deficient patients, conventional CD4+ T cells were enriched for hydrophobic CDR3 residues at positions 6 and 7.

A couple of CD3G-deficient patients had more severe autoimmunity; all had some. Regulatory (CD25-high CD127-low) and conventional (CD25-low CD127-high) CD4+ T cells were sorted separately. Germline lookup yields CDR1 GTSNPN and CDR2 SVGIG (reference sequence). Trimming left V 2 bases short and J 1 base short, with 15 bases between. The CDR3 has 15 residues. The J gene is TRBJ2-7, the V gene TRBV30, with a weak D call TRBD2 (6 bases). The sequenced sample consisted of conventional CD4+ T cells sorted from blood. This receptor was identified in a person younger than 45 with CD3G deficiency. The CDR3 coding sequence is TGTGCCTGGAGTAAACCGGGACTCCGATCCTACGAGCAGTACTTC. Translating gives CAWSKPGLRSYEQYF.